The subject of this entry is one TCR beta chain. Different DNA sequences within this sample yield the same CDR3. The sample originates from a study of shared clonotypes between healthy human individuals. Study overall: CD4 naive cells filled three plates per donor, CD4 memory three, CD8 naive two and CD8 memory one.

Produced via immunoSEQ multiplex PCR; TCRdb's table is partial and in-frame only. The table lists 2 million to 2.5 million clones, about 92% of them singletons. Germline lookup yields CDR1 SGHTA and CDR2 FQGNSA. The CDR3 is 13 amino acids. Trimming took off 0 bases at V and 3 bases at J, with 5 bases between the two ends. The sequencing input was naive CD4+ T cells from PBMCs. The subset was: CD45RA+ positively selected. The receptor was derived from a man aged 18 to 29 in good health. Some clones in this sample may be carry-over from other donors' samples. This sequence joins TRBV7-2 and TRBJ1-1; the D is unclear. The CDR3 region is CASSLASYTEAFF. The CDR3 DNA is TGTGCCAGCAGCTTAGCGTCCTACACTGAAGCTTTCTTT.